This T cell receptor beta chain was recorded in a study of CD8+ T cells in alopecia areata. Trimming took 8 bases from V and 6 from J, leaving 14 bases between them. CDR1 and CDR2 (germline): MNHEY, SMNVEV (reference sequence). The CDR3 is 12 residues long. Study-wide results and caveats: TCRs were shared less clearly across patients than in mice, possibly for HLA-related reasons. Both scalp clonality and the expanded CD8+ clones among the top 100 showed a significant decrease with tofacitinib.

Reverse transcription of extracted RNA yielded cDNA, which provided the sequencing template. The method was immunoSEQ multiplex PCR; TCRdb's version includes in-frame clones alone and lacks a portion of them. The sample lists tens of thousands of clones; about two thirds were seen once. Treatment here: oral pan-JAK inhibitor, 5-10 mg twice daily. Note on this clone: Its target is not known.

The chain joins TRBV27 to TRBJ2-7, with D perhaps TRBD1 or TRBD2 (5 bases each). This TCR was recovered from a human donor with alopecia areata. Material: CD8+ T cells sorted from blood, obtained at approximately week 42, from a patient treated with tofacitinib. CDR3 protein: CASRDGACEQYF. The CDR3 bases are TGTGCCAGCCGGGACGGAGCCTGCGAGCAGTACTTC.